Following are 23 T cell receptor beta chains from one sample sequenced in a study of read filtering for tumor transcriptome and immune sequencing. From around 0.4 ug of RNA, a library with molecular barcoded alpha/delta and beta/gamma adaptors was made. TCRdb used MiXCR to reprocess the reads, holding one entry per CDR3 protein. The sample shows around 48,000 distinct CDR3 sequences, approximately 18% of them seen only once. Sequencing input: a population of CD138-negative cells sorted from bone marrow. These receptors were taken from a donor aged 40 or older with multiple myeloma.

In its sample, this clonotype was seen many times. CDR3 sequence (DNA): TGTGCCAGCAGCCTAGGAGGAGGGCACACCGGGGAGCTGTTTTTT. This codes for CASSLGGGHTGELFF. The J gene is TRBJ2-2, the V gene TRBV7-2, with TRBD2 as a possible D gene (6 bases). The CDR3 sequence is 15 residues long. Germline CDR1 is SGHTA and CDR2 is FQGNSA. Trimming took 5 bases from V and 3 from J, leaving 13 bases between them.

The table lists this clonotype with many counts. V is TRBV6-2 or TRBV6-3 and J is TRBJ2-7; tentative D call: TRBD2 (5 bases). The V and J ends lost 5 bases and 3 bases respectively, with 20 bases between them. The CDR3 runs to 16 residues. The germline gives CDR1 MNHEY, CDR2 SVGEGT. CDR3 bases: TGTGCCAGCAGTAGACCCAAAGCGGCTAATCTCTACGAGCAGTACTTC. It translates to CASSRPKAANLYEQYF.

Comment on this clonotype: Its ends do not fully match the called genes, so a read error is possible. The rearrangement uses TRBV7-7 and TRBJ2-1, with a possible D match to TRBD2 (6 bases). CDR3 length: 13 residues. CDR1 is SSHAT and CDR2 is FNYEAQ in the germline V gene (reference sequence). The CDR3 region is CASSLAVIGEQFF. CDR3 nucleotides: TGTGCTAGCAGCTTAGCGGTGATCGGTGAGCAGTTCTTC.

The V gene is TRBV20-1, the J gene TRBJ1-5; weak D call: TRBD1 (6 bases). The CDR3 has 14 amino acids. CDR1 and CDR2 from the germline V gene are DFQATT and SNEGSKA (reference sequence). V shed 5 bases and J shed 4 bases, with 15 bases lying between them. The CDR3 nucleotides are TGCAGTGCTCCACCAGGGGCAGGGAATCAGCCCCAGCATTTT. Protein product: CSAPPGAGNQPQHF.

This clonotype was seen many times. CDR3: CASSLATGAGANVLTF. CDR3 nucleotide sequence: TGTGCCAGCAGCTTAGCGACAGGGGCAGGGGCCAACGTCCTGACTTTC. The genes are TRBV7-9 and TRBJ2-6, with 8 bases lining up with TRBD1. V shed 0 bases, J shed 4 bases, and the junction held 2 bases outside the gene matches. Per the germline V gene, CDR1 is SEHNR and CDR2 is FQNEAQ (reference sequence). The CDR3 is made up of 16 amino acids.

This clonotype was found many times. The chain joins TRBV5-4 to TRBJ2-7, with TRBD2 matching over 9 bases. The V gene end was trimmed by 0 bases and the J gene end by 1 base; junction bases not matched to a gene: 2. This CDR3 has 15 residues. In germline, CDR1 is SGHNT, CDR2 YYREEE (reference sequence). CDR3 sequence: CASSLAGLASYEQYF. The CDR3 nucleotides read TGTGCCAGCAGCTTGGCGGGACTAGCATCCTACGAGCAGTACTTC.

The table lists this clonotype with many counts. V and J are TRBV7-9 and TRBJ2-7; TRBD1 aligns across 10 bases. CDR3 length: 15 residues. The V gene end was trimmed by 4 bases and the J gene end by 4 bases; junction bases not matched to a gene: 7. Germline values: CDR1 SEHNR, CDR2 FQNEAQ (reference sequence). DNA for the CDR3: TGTGCCAGCAGCTCCCCGACAGGGGGCTTATACGAGCAGTACTTC. This gives the protein CASSSPTGGLYEQYF. The complete variable domain, with remaining parts taken from reference TRBV7-9 and TRBJ2-7, reads DTGVSQNPRHKITKRGQNVTFRCDPISEHNRLYWYRQTLGQGPEFLTYFQNEAQLEKSRLLSDRFSAERPKGSFSTLEIQRTEQGDSAMYLCASSSPTGGLYEQYFGPGTRLTVT.

The chain couples TRBV15 to TRBJ1-2, with 9 bases fitting TRBD1. Trimming at V came to 5 bases and at J to 2 bases, leaving 6 bases not matched to a gene. This CDR3 contains 15 residues. Germline values: CDR1 LNHNV, CDR2 YYDKDF (reference sequence). The CDR3 region has the DNA TGTGCCACCAGCCGAAGCGGACAGGGGAACTATGGCTACACCTTC. Protein product: CATSRSGQGNYGYTF.

This clonotype was seen ten or more times. The V call is TRBV14, the J call TRBJ2-5, with D possibly matching TRBD2 (6 bases). This CDR3 region has 15 residues. Per germline, CDR1 SGHDN and CDR2 FVKESK. V lost 1 base to trimming and J lost 5 bases, with 14 bases between them. The CDR3 region has the DNA TGTGCCAGCAGCCAAGGTACCGGGGACTTGGAGACCCAGTACTTC. Translated, it gives CASSQGTGDLETQYF. Variable domain in full (rest from reference TRBV14 and TRBJ2-5): EAGVTQFPSHSVIEKGQTVTLRCDPISGHDNLYWYRRVMGKEIKFLLHFVKESKQDESGMPNNRFLAERTGGTYSTLKVQPAELEDSGVYFCASSQGTGDLETQYFGPGTRLLVL.

About this clonotype itself: A single base separates this from a much larger clone, so it may be a read error. The V call is TRBV2, the J call TRBJ2-6; D remains unclear. Per the germline V gene, CDR1 is SNHLY and CDR2 is FYNNEI. The CDR3 runs to 16 residues. The CDR3 spells CAGSEDQLSGANVLTF. The CDR3 bases are TGTGCCGGCAGTGAGGACCAACTATCTGGGGCCAACGTCCTGACTTTC. Combining the CDR3 with reference TRBV2 and TRBJ2-6 gives the whole variable domain EPEVTQTPSHQVTQMGQEVILRCVPISNHLYFYWYRQILGQKVEFLVSFYNNEISEKSEIFDDQFSVERPDGSNFTLKIRSTKLEDSAMYFCAGSEDQLSGANVLTFGAGSRLTVL.

Comments on this clonotype: A read error may produce the germline difference seen at one junction end. The V call is TRBV7-7, the J call TRBJ2-5; 14 bases align to TRBD2. The CDR3 is made up of 16 amino acids. Looked up from germline, CDR1 is SSHAT and CDR2 is FNYEAQ (reference sequence). CDR3 region: CASSLGTSGSQETQCF. CDR3 DNA: TGTGCTAGCAGCCTAGGGACTAGCGGGAGCCAAGAGACCCAGTGCTTC. Full variable domain (outside the CDR3, taken from reference TRBV7-7 and TRBJ2-5): GAGVSQSPRYKVTKRGQDVTLRCDPISSHATLYWYQQALGQGPEFLTYFNYEAQPDKSGLPSDRFSAERPEGSISTLTIQRTEQRDSAMYRCASSLGTSGSQETQCFGPGTRLLVL.

At least ten counts were recorded for this clonotype. The chain is built from TRBV20-1 and TRBJ1-5; D possibly corresponds to TRBD1 (5 bases). Trimming stripped 0 bases from V and 8 bases from J, with 11 bases between. CDR1 is DFQATT, CDR2 SNEGSKA, per germline (reference sequence). The CDR3 sequence is 13 residues long. CDR3 nucleotides: TGCAGTGCTAGAGAAACTATAGGGGAGCCCCAGCATTTT. This gives the protein CSARETIGEPQHF.

This clonotype was seen many times. The rearrangement links TRBV5-1 to TRBJ2-1; no reliable D call. The germline V and J ends were trimmed by 3 bases and 0 bases, with 10 bases remaining between them. Germline assignment: CDR1 SGHRS and CDR2 YFSETQ. CDR3 length: 15 amino acids. CDR3 loop: CASSSGFSSYNEQFF. The CDR3 DNA follows: TGCGCCAGCAGCTCCGGGTTCAGCTCCTACAATGAGCAGTTCTTC.

This clonotype was seen ten or more times. The chain employs TRBV20-1 and TRBJ2-1, with a weak D call TRBD1 (5 bases). The CDR3 runs to 15 residues. Trimming took 5 bases from V and 4 from J, leaving 18 bases between them. In germline, CDR1 is DFQATT, CDR2 SNEGSKA (reference sequence). The CDR3, as DNA: TGCAGTGCTGTTAGGGGCCAACCCACTTACAATGAGCAGTTCTTC. Its translation: CSAVRGQPTYNEQFF.

This clonotype was detected ten times or more. V usage is TRBV20-1 and J usage is TRBJ2-3; 11 nucleotides align to TRBD2. With V trimmed by 6 bases and J by 5 bases, 7 bases remained unmatched. CDR1 is DFQATT, CDR2 SNEGSKA, per germline (reference sequence). This CDR3 is 14 amino acids long. This CDR3 is CSAISGRAVDTQYF. CDR3 nucleotides: TGCAGTGCAATTAGCGGGAGGGCCGTAGATACGCAGTATTTT.

This clonotype was seen only once. Since no conserved phenylalanine or tryptophan closes the CDR3, a read error is the likely cause. V is TRBV29-1 and J is TRBJ1-1; D is perhaps TRBD1 (6 bases). CDR3 length: 14 amino acids. CDR1 and CDR2 from the germline V gene are SQVTM and ANQGSEA. Trimming pared 5 bases from V and 0 bases from J, leaving 13 bases between. The CDR3 region is CSVSQGTMNTEAFI. DNA for the CDR3: TGCAGCGTTAGCCAGGGGACAATGAACACTGAAGCTTTCATT.

This clonotype was observed at least ten times. The V and J genes are TRBV10-3 and TRBJ2-2; D unclear. Trimming pared 6 bases from V and 0 bases from J, leaving 17 bases between. The CDR3 length is 17 residues. Germline V gives CDR1 ENHRY, CDR2 SYGVKD. CDR3 coding DNA: TGTGCCATCAGAACCGGGCAGCCCAATACGAACACCGGGGAGCTGTTTTTT. Amino acid sequence: CAIRTGQPNTNTGELFF.

This clonotype was picked up many times. The rearrangement links TRBV20-1 to TRBJ1-1; no reliable D call. The CDR3 runs 12 residues. Germline V gives CDR1 DFQATT, CDR2 SNEGSKA (reference sequence). Trimming shortened V by 0 bases and J by 6 bases, and 8 bases separated the two germline ends. CDR3 protein: CSARDLSAEAFF. The DNA of the CDR3 is TGCAGTGCTAGAGATCTGAGTGCTGAAGCTTTCTTT.

This clonotype was picked up many times. In DNA form, the CDR3 reads TGTGCCACCAGTGACCCCGCCAGGAACACTGAAGCTTTCTTT. This codes for CATSDPARNTEAFF. This chain connects TRBV24-1 to TRBJ1-1; D remains ambiguous. CDR3 size: 14 residues. V lost 4 bases, J lost 1 base, and 9 bases lay in between. The germline gives CDR1 KGHDR, CDR2 SFDVKD.

Here the CDR3 reads CASSLRKQGTYNSPLHF. The CDR3 DNA reads as TGCGCCAGCAGTCTTAGGAAACAGGGCACCTATAATTCACCCCTCCACTTT. The V call is TRBV23-1, the J call TRBJ1-6; D might be TRBD1 (6 bases). TRBV23-1 is reported as an ORF; its role is uncertain. Trimming stripped 4 bases from V and 2 bases from J, with 15 bases between. The CDR3 spans 17 residues.

This clonotype was found many times. The chain couples TRBV12-3 or TRBV12-4 to TRBJ1-4; the D is unclear. The CDR3 totals 13 residues. Trimming took 5 bases from V and 8 from J, leaving 12 bases between them. DNA of the CDR3: TGTGCCAGCAGTCGAAAACCGGAAGAAAAACTGTTTTTT. Protein product: CASSRKPEEKLFF.

Only a few counts were recorded for this clonotype. The V call is TRBV11-1, the J call TRBJ2-5, with 10 bases fitting TRBD2. The CDR3 totals 17 residues. The V gene end was trimmed by 1 base and the J gene end by 5 bases; junction bases not matched to a gene: 10. Germline CDR1 reads SGHAT; CDR2 reads FQDESV (reference sequence). CDR3 loop: CASSLGTSGTLGETQYF. Here the CDR3 DNA reads TGTGCCAGCAGCTTAGGAACTAGCGGGACCCTTGGGGAGACCCAGTACTTC.

Note on this clonotype: A far bigger clonotype differs at one base, so this is likely a read error. The gene calls are TRBV12-3 or TRBV12-4 and TRBJ2-7; TRBD2 might be the D (6 bases). The CDR3 is 11 residues long. Here the CDR3 reads CASSLGGEQCF. Written as DNA, the CDR3 is TGTGCCAGCAGTTTAGGGGGGGAGCAGTGCTTC.